Sequencing of this TCR beta chain was carried out in a study of T-cell memory formation after mild COVID-19. MiXCR, run by TCRdb on the 5' RACE reads, gives a single entry per CDR3 protein. The profile covers 410,000 or so distinct CDR3 sequences, with 20% to 30% appearing a single time and about an eighth taken by the ten largest. This CDR3 contains 14 residues. Germline CDR1 DFQATT, CDR2 SNEGSKA (reference sequence). With 3 bases clipped from V and 0 bases from J, the junction kept 2 bases outside the gene matches. This clonotype was recorded only once. The sequencing input was PBMCs or a T cell subset sorted from them (not recorded which). The receptor's source is an adult woman who had mild COVID-19 (a few samples of this study predate the infection). Cell type and time point are not known. The V call is TRBV20-1, the J call TRBJ1-3, with 7 bases matching TRBD1. The DNA for the CDR3 is TGCAGTGCTAGTGGGGACAGCTCTGGAAACACCATATATTTT. Protein: CSASGDSSGNTIYF.